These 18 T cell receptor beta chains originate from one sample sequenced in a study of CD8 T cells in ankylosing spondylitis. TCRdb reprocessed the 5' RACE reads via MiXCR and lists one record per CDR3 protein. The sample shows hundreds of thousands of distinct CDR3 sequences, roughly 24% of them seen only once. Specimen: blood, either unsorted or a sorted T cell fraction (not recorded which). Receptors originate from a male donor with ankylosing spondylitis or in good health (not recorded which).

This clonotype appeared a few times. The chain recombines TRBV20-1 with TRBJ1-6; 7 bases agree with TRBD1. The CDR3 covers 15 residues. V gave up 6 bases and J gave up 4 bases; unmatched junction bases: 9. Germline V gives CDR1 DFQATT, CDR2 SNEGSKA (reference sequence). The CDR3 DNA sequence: TGCAGTGCGAGATCCGGGACAGATTATAATTCACCCCTCCACTTT. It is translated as CSARSGTDYNSPLHF.

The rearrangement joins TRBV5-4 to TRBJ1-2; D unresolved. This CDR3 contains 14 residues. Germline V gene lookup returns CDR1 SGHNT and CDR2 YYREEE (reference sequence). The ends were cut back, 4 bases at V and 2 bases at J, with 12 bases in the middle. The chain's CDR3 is CASSLDASNYGYTF. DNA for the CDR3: TGTGCCAGCAGCCTGGACGCCAGCAACTATGGCTACACCTTC.

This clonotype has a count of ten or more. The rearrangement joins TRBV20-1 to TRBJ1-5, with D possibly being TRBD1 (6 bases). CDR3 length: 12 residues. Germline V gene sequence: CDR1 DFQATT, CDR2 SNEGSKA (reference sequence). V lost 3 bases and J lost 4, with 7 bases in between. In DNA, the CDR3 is TGCAGTGCTAGGAGGGGGAATCAGCCCCAGCATTTT. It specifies CSARRGNQPQHF.

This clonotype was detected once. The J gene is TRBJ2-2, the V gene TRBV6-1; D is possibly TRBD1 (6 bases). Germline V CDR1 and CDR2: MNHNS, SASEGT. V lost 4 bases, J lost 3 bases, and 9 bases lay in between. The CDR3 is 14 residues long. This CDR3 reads CASSAGHHTGELFF. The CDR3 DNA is TGTGCCAGCAGTGCGGGACACCACACCGGGGAGCTGTTTTTT.

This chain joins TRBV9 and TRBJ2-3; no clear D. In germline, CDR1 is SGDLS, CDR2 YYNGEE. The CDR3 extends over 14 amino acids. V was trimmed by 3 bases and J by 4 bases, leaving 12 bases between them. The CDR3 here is CASSARPAPDTQYF. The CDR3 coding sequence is TGTGCCAGCAGCGCACGCCCAGCTCCAGATACGCAGTATTTT.

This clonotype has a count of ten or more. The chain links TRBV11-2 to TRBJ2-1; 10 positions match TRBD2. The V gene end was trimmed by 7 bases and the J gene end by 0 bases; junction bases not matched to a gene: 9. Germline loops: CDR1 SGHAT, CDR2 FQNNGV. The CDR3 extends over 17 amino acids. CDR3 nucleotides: TGTGCCAGCACCCAACTAGCGGGAATAAGCTCCTACAATGAGCAGTTCTTC. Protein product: CASTQLAGISSYNEQFF.

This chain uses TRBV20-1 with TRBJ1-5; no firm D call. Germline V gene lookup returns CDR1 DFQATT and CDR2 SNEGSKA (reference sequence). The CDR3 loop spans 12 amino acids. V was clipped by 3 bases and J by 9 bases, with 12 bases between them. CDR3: CSARSRLGPQHF. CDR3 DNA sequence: TGCAGTGCTAGGAGTCGGCTGGGGCCCCAGCATTTT.

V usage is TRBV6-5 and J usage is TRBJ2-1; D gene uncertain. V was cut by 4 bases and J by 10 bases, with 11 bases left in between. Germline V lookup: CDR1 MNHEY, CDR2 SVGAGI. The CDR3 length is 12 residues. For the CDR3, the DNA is TGTGCCAGCAGTTTCGGACGTTCGGAGCAGTTCTTC. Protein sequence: CASSFGRSEQFF.

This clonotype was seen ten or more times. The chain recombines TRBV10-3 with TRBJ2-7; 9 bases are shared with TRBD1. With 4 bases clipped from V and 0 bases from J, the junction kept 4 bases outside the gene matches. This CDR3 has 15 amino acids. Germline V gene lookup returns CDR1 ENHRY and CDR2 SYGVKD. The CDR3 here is CAISAGQGFSYEQYF. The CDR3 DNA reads TGTGCCATCAGTGCGGGACAGGGATTCTCCTACGAGCAGTACTTC.

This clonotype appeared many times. The CDR3 region has the DNA TGTGCCACCAGCAGAGAGGGGGACTCTGCCCACTACAATGAGCAGTTCTTC. Translating gives CATSREGDSAHYNEQFF. The chain carries TRBV15 and TRBJ2-1; D possibly corresponds to TRBD2 (6 bases). This CDR3 contains 17 residues. V lost 0 bases, J lost 3 bases, and 15 bases lay in between. Germline V gene data show CDR1 as LNHNV and CDR2 as YYDKDF (reference sequence).

The CDR3: CASSPGSPRGSYEQYF. CDR3 sequence (DNA): TGTGCCAGCAGTCCCGGGAGTCCCCGGGGCTCCTACGAGCAGTACTTC. The chain has TRBV6-2 or TRBV6-3 and TRBJ2-7; perhaps TRBD2 as D (6 bases). Germline assignment: CDR1 MNHEY and CDR2 SVGEGT. The CDR3 runs 16 residues. V was trimmed by 5 bases and J by 0 bases, leaving 17 bases between them.

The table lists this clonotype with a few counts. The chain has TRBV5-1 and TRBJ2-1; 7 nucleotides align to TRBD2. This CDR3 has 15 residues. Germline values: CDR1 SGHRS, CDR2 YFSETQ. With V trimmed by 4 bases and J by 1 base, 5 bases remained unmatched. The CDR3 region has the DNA TGCGCCAGCAGCCCGACTAGCCGTTCCTACAATGAGCAGTTCTTC. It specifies CASSPTSRSYNEQFF.

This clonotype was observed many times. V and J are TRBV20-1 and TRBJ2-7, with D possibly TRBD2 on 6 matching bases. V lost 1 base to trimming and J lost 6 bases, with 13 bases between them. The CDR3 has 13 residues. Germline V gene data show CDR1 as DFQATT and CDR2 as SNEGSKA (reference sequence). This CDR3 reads CSARAGTSIEQYF. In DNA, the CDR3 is TGCAGTGCTAGAGCCGGGACTTCTATCGAGCAGTACTTC.

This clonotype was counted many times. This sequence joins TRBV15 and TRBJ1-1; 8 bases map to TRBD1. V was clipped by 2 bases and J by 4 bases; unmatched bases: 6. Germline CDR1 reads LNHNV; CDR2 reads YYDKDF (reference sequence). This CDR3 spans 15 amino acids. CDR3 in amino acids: CATSRNQGASTEAFF. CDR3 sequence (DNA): TGTGCCACCAGCAGAAATCAGGGGGCGAGCACTGAAGCTTTCTTT.

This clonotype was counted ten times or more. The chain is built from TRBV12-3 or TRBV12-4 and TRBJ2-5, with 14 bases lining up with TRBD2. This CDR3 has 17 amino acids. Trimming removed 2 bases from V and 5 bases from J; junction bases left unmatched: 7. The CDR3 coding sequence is TGTGCCAGCAGTTTACGGACGGGACTAGCGGGAGTGGAGACCCAGTACTTC. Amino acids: CASSLRTGLAGVETQYF.

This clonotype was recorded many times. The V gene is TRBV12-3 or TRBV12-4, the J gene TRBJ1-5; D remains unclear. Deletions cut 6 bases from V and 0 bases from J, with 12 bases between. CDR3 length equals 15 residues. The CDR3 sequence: CASSPERGSNQPQHF. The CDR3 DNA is TGTGCCAGCAGCCCCGAGCGGGGTAGCAATCAGCCCCAGCATTTT.

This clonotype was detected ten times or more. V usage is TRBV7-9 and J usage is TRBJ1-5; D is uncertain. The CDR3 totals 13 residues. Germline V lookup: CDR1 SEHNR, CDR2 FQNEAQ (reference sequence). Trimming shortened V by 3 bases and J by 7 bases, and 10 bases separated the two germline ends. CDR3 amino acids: CASSLSNFQPQHF. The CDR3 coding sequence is TGTGCCAGCAGCTTGTCAAATTTCCAGCCCCAGCATTTT. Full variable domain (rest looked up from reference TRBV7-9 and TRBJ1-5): DTGVSQNPRHKITKRGQNVTFRCDPISEHNRLYWYRQTLGQGPEFLTYFQNEAQLEKSRLLSDRFSAERPKGSFSTLEIQRTEQGDSAMYLCASSLSNFQPQHFGDGTRLSIL.

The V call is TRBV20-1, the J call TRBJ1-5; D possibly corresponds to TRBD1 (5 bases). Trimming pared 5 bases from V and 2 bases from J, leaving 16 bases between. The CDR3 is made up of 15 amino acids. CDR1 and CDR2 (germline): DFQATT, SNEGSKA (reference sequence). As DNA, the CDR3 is TGCAGTGCTGACACCTCAACAGGTGGCAATCAGCCCCAGCATTTT. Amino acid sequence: CSADTSTGGNQPQHF.